The 7 T cell receptor beta chains below were found in one sample sequenced in a study of T cell repertoires in cytomegalovirus infection (dated by TCRdb to between 2018 and 2021). The treatment or condition label, as the study defines it: in vitro stimulation with specific CMV peptide epitopes to enrich CMV-specific T cells. Their cognate antigens are unknown. Sequencer: Illumina HiSeq 1500. TCRdb trimmed the raw reads at Q25, called clones with MiXCR and kept productive beta chains. Every CDR3 protein is listed once, alongside the most common genes and DNA of its rows. In this sample the table shows about 340,000 distinct CDR3 sequences, about 27% of which occur a single time. Together, the top ten hold 15% to 25% of the sample. Source: cultured PBMCs, taken from culture after CMV antigen stimulation. These receptors were obtained from a human donor in good health (CMV status not recorded). Some clones in this sample may be carry-over from other donors' samples.

This clonotype was recorded at least ten times. The rearrangement joins TRBV24-1 to TRBJ2-1; 11 bases fit TRBD2. Germline-derived CDR1 and CDR2 are KGHDR and SFDVKD. This CDR3 is built from 16 residues. J gave up 4 bases and V 3 bases, and 4 bases lay outside the gene matches. This CDR3 is CATSDIGTSGYNEQFF. CDR3 nucleotides: TGTGCCACCAGTGATATCGGGACTAGCGGATACAATGAGCAGTTCTTC.

DNA of the CDR3: TGTGCCAGCAGTTTATGGGGGGGACGAGAGACCCAGTACTTC. Translated, it gives CASSLWGGRETQYF. The J gene is TRBJ2-5, the V gene TRBV27; 7 positions agree with TRBD2. Germline CDR1 is MNHEY and CDR2 is SMNVEV (reference sequence). This CDR3 is 14 amino acids long. After removal of 1 base from V and 4 bases from J, the junction contained 3 bases not matched to a gene.

The gene calls are TRBV20-1 and TRBJ2-1, with 11 nucleotides matching TRBD2. CDR1 is DFQATT, CDR2 SNEGSKA, per germline (reference sequence). This CDR3 contains 15 residues. V trimming: 6 bases; J trimming: 5 bases; junction bases outside the gene matches: 9. The CDR3 DNA is TGCAGTGCGATGACCGGGACTAGCGGAAACAATGAGCAGTTCTTC. It specifies CSAMTGTSGNNEQFF.

The sample holds a few counts of this clonotype. CDR3 region: CASSVTGTGGFGANVLTF. The CDR3 region has the DNA TGTGCCAGCAGCGTGACCGGGACAGGGGGTTTTGGGGCCAACGTCCTGACTTTC. V usage is TRBV7-9 and J usage is TRBJ2-6; 11 bases map to TRBD1. Germline V lookup: CDR1 SEHNR, CDR2 FQNEAQ (reference sequence). V was clipped by 5 bases and J by 3 bases; unmatched bases: 9. CDR3 length: 18 residues.

This clonotype has more than one count but fewer than ten. This chain joins TRBV28 and TRBJ2-1; 8 nucleotides match TRBD2. The CDR3 spans 16 residues. CDR1 and CDR2 from the germline V gene are MDHEN and SYDVKM. V lost 4 bases and J lost 6; bases outside the gene matches: 11. CDR3 residues: CASSSPGLGAGNEQFF. The CDR3, as DNA: TGTGCCAGCAGTTCGCCGGGACTAGGTGCAGGCAATGAGCAGTTCTTC.

This clonotype occurred a few times. CDR3 in amino acids: CASSFLSGNTIYF. The DNA for the CDR3 is TGTGCCAGCAGCTTCCTATCTGGAAACACCATATATTTT. This chain links TRBV7-8 with TRBJ1-3, with D hard to call. Germline values: CDR1 SGHVS, CDR2 FQNEAQ. The germline V and J ends were trimmed by 3 bases and 1 base, with 4 bases remaining between them. The CDR3 is 13 residues long.

This clonotype was observed a few times. This sequence joins TRBV6-1 and TRBJ2-7; D remains ambiguous. The germline CDR1 and CDR2 sequences are MNHNS and SASEGT. V was trimmed by 10 bases and J by 2 bases, leaving 12 bases between them. This CDR3 spans 12 amino acids. CDR3 DNA sequence: TGTGCCACCGCCGACATACCCTACGAGCAGTACTTC. Translated, it gives CATADIPYEQYF.